This T cell receptor beta chain came from a study of metastatic and nonmetastatic thyroid tumors. This clone appeared many times. With a much larger clone just one base away, this may be a read error. No conserved phenylalanine or tryptophan is present at the end of the CDR3, so a read error is the likely explanation. The CDR3 runs to 15 residues. V shed 7 bases and J 3 bases; nucleotides not matched to a gene: 7. CDR1 and CDR2 (germline): SGHAT, FQNNGV. No treatment had been given to any patient before thyroid surgery. TCRdb called clones again from the PCR reads with MiXCR. The sample contains roughly 40,000 clones, 15% to 20% of which appear only once.

The sequenced sample consisted of blood. The clonotype comes from a female donor with papillary thyroid cancer or a benign thyroid nodule (not recorded which). Some clones in this sample may be carry-over from other donors' samples. The chain has TRBV11-2 and TRBJ2-7; 12 positions match TRBD1. CDR3 coding DNA: TGTGCCAGCACCCTTGGGACAGGGGGCGTCTACGAGCAGTACCTC. This sequence encodes CASTLGTGGVYEQYL.